One sample yielded the 10 T cell receptor beta chains listed below, sequenced in a study of CD8 T cells in acute hepatitis C reinfection. Time point here: naive CD8 control sorted from an acute-time-point sample. Data came from immunoSEQ multiplex PCR; TCRdb stores just in-frame clones and leaves some out. The sample yields around 34,000 clones, around nine tenths seen once. Specimen: naive CD8+ T cells from PBMCs. These receptors all stem from a man under 40 with chronic hepatitis C.

A single count supports this clone. The chain uses TRBV4-1 and TRBJ2-3, with D unresolved. The V end was cut by 1 base, the J end by 7 bases, with 9 bases between. The CDR3 consists of 13 residues. The germline V gene has CDR1 MGHRA and CDR2 YSYEKL. The CDR3 region is CASSQGLGNTQYF. DNA of the CDR3: TGCGCCAGCAGCCAAGGGCTAGGGAATACGCAGTATTTT.

V usage is TRBV9 and J usage is TRBJ2-5; no clear D gene. Trimming stripped 4 bases from V and 7 bases from J, with 14 bases between. Per germline, CDR1 SGDLS and CDR2 YYNGEE. There are 13 residues in the CDR3. CDR3 sequence reads: CASSSRLEGTQYF. In DNA form, the CDR3 reads TGTGCCAGCAGCTCGAGACTTGAAGGGACCCAGTACTTC.

V usage is TRBV9 and J usage is TRBJ1-1; a possible D gene is TRBD1 (6 bases). Germline CDR1 is SGDLS and CDR2 is YYNGEE. Trimming shortened V by 4 bases and J by 2 bases, and 12 bases separated the two germline ends. The CDR3 is 14 amino acids. CDR3 coding DNA: TGTGCCAGCAGCAGGGAGGGGGGCAACACTGAAGCTTTCTTT. Translated, it gives CASSREGGNTEAFF.

The V gene is TRBV6-1, the J gene TRBJ2-6, with TRBD1 matching over 7 bases. This CDR3 is built from 14 residues. Losses at the gene ends were 6 bases for V and 4 bases for J; bases not matched to a gene: 3. Germline V gene data show CDR1 as MNHNS and CDR2 as SASEGT. CDR3 region: CASRKGAGANVLTF. CDR3 coding DNA: TGTGCCAGCAGGAAGGGGGCCGGGGCCAACGTCCTGACTTTC.

The J gene is TRBJ1-1, the V gene TRBV25-1; D perhaps matches TRBD1 (5 bases). The length of the CDR3 is 16 residues. V gave up 6 bases and J gave up 4 bases, with 21 bases separating them. The germline gives CDR1 MGHDK, CDR2 SYGVNS. The CDR3 here is CASSPPPGGYTTEAFF. CDR3 nucleotide sequence: TGTGCCAGCAGCCCACCTCCCGGGGGGTATACCACTGAAGCTTTCTTT.

The V and J genes are TRBV7-9 and TRBJ1-2, with D unclear. Germline CDR1 and CDR2: SEHNR and FQNEAQ (reference sequence). V dropped 9 bases and J dropped 1 base, with 18 bases sitting between them. The CDR3 consists of 15 residues. The CDR3: CASSPPQEINYGYTF. The CDR3 DNA is TGTGCCAGTTCCCCCCCGCAAGAGATTAACTATGGCTACACCTTC.

The V call is TRBV11-2, the J call TRBJ1-5; 9 bases match TRBD1. Per germline, CDR1 SGHAT and CDR2 FQNNGV. V trimming: 4 bases; J trimming: 7 bases; junction bases outside the gene matches: 8. This CDR3 is 15 amino acids long. The CDR3 is CASSSTGGAAQPQHF. CDR3 in DNA: TGTGCCAGCAGCTCTACAGGGGGCGCAGCCCAGCCCCAGCATTTT. Full variable domain (remainder filled in from reference TRBV11-2 and TRBJ1-5): EAGVAQSPRYKIIEKRQSVAFWCNPISGHATLYWYQQILGQGPKLLIQFQNNGVVDDSQLPKDRFSAERLKGVDSTLKIQPAKLEDSAVYLCASSSTGGAAQPQHFGDGTRLSIL.

V is TRBV7-9 and J is TRBJ2-2; D might be TRBD2 (5 bases). Germline CDR1 is SEHNR and CDR2 is FQNEAQ (reference sequence). CDR3 length equals 17 residues. The germline V and J ends were trimmed by 1 base and 1 base, with 13 bases remaining between them. For the CDR3, the DNA is TGTGCCAGCAGCTTAGGGAGGCTGGAGATGAACACCGGGGAGCTGTTTTTT. Encoded protein: CASSLGRLEMNTGELFF.

The rearrangement links TRBV15 to TRBJ2-7; 8 bases line up with TRBD1. Losses at the gene ends were 2 bases for V and 3 bases for J; bases not matched to a gene: 0. The CDR3 totals 13 residues. Germline CDR1 LNHNV, CDR2 YYDKDF (reference sequence). In DNA, the CDR3 is TGTGCCACCAGCAGAACAGGGGGCTACGAGCAGTACTTC. It yields the protein CATSRTGGYEQYF.

This chain uses TRBV5-1 with TRBJ1-2, with TRBD1 matching 8 bases. J lost 8 bases, V lost 0 bases, and 12 bases had no gene match. This CDR3 region has 16 residues. Germline V gene sequence: CDR1 SGHRS, CDR2 YFSETQ. The CDR3 here is CASSLEATDRGGGYTF. CDR3 bases: TGCGCCAGCAGCTTGGAGGCCACCGACAGGGGTGGAGGCTACACCTTC.